The 2 T cell receptor beta chains below all came from one sample that was sequenced in a study of blood T cell repertoires in COVID-19 (dated by TCRdb to between 2020 and 2021). Libraries came from the immunoSEQ multiplex PCR assay. In TCRdb, the immuneACCESS table is reduced to in-frame sequences with V and J assigned. These tables do not hold every clone; where another copy was compared, an unresolved V gene accounts for under half, and the others remain unexplained. Here the sample has about 240,000 clones; about 83% occur a single time. The ten largest clones represent about 12% of the sample. Sequenced input: peripheral blood. Every receptor here comes from a man older than 75 with acute or convalescent COVID-19.

The chain couples TRBV18 to TRBJ2-3; D is unresolved. CDR3 size: 12 residues. CDR1 and CDR2 (germline): KGHSH, LQKENI. Trimming shortened V by 2 bases and J by 4 bases, and 4 bases separated the two germline ends. CDR3 residues: CASSPGPDTQYF. DNA of the CDR3: TGTGCCAGCTCACCAGGGCCAGATACGCAGTATTTT.

The chain links TRBV28 to TRBJ1-5, with TRBD1 as a possible D gene (6 bases). Trimming cost V 6 bases and J 3 bases, with 12 bases left between them. The germline V gene has CDR1 MDHEN and CDR2 SYDVKM. This CDR3 is built from 14 residues. CDR3 sequence reads: CASSPGQFNQPQHF. The CDR3 bases are TGTGCCAGCAGCCCAGGACAGTTCAATCAGCCCCAGCATTTT.